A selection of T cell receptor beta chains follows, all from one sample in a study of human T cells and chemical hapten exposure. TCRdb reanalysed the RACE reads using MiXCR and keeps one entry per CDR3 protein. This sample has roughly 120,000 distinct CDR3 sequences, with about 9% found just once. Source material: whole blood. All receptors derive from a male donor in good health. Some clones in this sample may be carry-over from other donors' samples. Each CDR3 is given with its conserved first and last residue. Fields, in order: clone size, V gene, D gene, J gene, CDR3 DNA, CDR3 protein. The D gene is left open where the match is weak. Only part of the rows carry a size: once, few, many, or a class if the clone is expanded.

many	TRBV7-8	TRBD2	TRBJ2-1	TGTGCCAGCAGCTCCCCCGGACTAGCGGGAGTTTACAATGAGCAGTTCTTC	CASSSPGLAGVYNEQFF
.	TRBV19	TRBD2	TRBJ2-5	TGTGCCAGTAGTATCAGCGGGGTACAAGAGACCCAGTACTTC	CASSISGVQETQYF
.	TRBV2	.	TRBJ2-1	TGTGCCAGCAGTGAAAACCACTACTCCTACAATGAGCAGTTCTTC	CASSENHYSYNEQFF
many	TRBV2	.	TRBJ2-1	TGTGCCAGCGGTCCGTCAATTCTAGTCTCCTACAATGAGCAGTTCTTC	CASGPSILVSYNEQFF
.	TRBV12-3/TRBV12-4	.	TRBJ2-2	TGTGCCAGCAGTTTCCCCACTTGGGCGCACACCGGGGAGCTGTTTTTT	CASSFPTWAHTGELFF
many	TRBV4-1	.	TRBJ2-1	TGCGCCAGCAGCCCACAGGGCGACGAGCAGTTCTTC	CASSPQGDEQFF
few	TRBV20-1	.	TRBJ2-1	TGCAGTGCCTGGGCTTACAATGAGCAGTTCTTC	CSAWAYNEQFF
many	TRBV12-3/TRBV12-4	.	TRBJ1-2	TGTGCCAGCAGCATGACAGCCTATGGCTACACCTTC	CASSMTAYGYTF
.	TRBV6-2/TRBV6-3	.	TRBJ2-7	TGTGCCAGCAGTTCGCAGGGCGGAACCTACGAGCAGTACTTC	CASSSQGGTYEQYF
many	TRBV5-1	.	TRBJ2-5	TGCGCCAGCAGCTTGGCTCCGCCCGGACAAGTCCAAGAGACCCAGTACTTC	CASSLAPPGQVQETQYF
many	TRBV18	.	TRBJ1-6	TGTGCCAGCTCACCTCATCGAGCAGGGAATCGGGTTAATTCACCCCTCCACTTT	CASSPHRAGNRVNSPLHF
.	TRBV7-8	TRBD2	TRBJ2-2	TGTGCCAGCAGCCCCTACCTTGATGGACTAGCGGGGGGGCGGATCACCGGGGAGCTGTTTTTT	CASSPYLDGLAGGRITGELFF
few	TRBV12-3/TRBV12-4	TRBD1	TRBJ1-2	TGTGCCAGCAGTAATCTACAGGGGGCCGGAGGCTACACCTTC	CASSNLQGAGGYTF
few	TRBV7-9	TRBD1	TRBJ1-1	TGTGCCAGCAGCTCCCCTTGGGGGGACAGGGTGAACACTGAAGCTTTCTTT	CASSSPWGDRVNTEAFF
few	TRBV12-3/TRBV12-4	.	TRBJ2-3	TGTGCCAGCAGTTTGTGGGAGCAAAATACGCAGTATTTT	CASSLWEQNTQYF
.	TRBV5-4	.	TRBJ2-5	TGTGCCAGCAGCTTGGGCAGGCAGCAAGAGACCCAGTACTTC	CASSLGRQQETQYF
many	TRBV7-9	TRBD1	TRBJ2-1	TGTGCCAGCAGCTTAGTGTACTGGCAGGGGGTCCATGAGCAGTTCTTC	CASSLVYWQGVHEQFF
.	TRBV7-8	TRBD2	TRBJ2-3	TGTGCCAGCGGCCGGAATCGCGGGAGCGGGGAGGATGGGACGCAGTATTTT	CASGRNRGSGEDGTQYF
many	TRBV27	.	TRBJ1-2	TGTGCCAGCATGTTCGCCGGAGGTTATGGCTACACCTTC	CASMFAGGYGYTF
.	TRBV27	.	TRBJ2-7	TGTGCCAGCAGTCCACTGAGACTCCGGTCCTACGAGCAGTACTTC	CASSPLRLRSYEQYF
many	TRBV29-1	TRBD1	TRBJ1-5	TGCAGCGTAGGGACAGGGGATAGCAATCAGCCCCAGCATTTT	CSVGTGDSNQPQHF
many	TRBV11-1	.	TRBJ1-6	TGTGCCAGCAGCGCGGGGCCTAGCTCCTATAATTCACCCCTCCACTTT	CASSAGPSSYNSPLHF
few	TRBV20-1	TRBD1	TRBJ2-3	TGCAGTGCCGTGGGGACAGGGTATGGGAGCACAGATACGCAGTATTTT	CSAVGTGYGSTDTQYF
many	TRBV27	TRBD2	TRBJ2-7	TGTGCCAGCAGTTTAACTAGCGGGAGTTACGAGCAGTACTTC	CASSLTSGSYEQYF
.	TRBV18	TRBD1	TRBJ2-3	TGTGCCAGCTCACCGGCGCAGGGGGTAGATACGCAGTATTTT	CASSPAQGVDTQYF
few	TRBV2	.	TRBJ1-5	TGTGCCAGCACAGAGCGGGGGGATAGCAATCAGCCCCAGCATTTT	CASTERGDSNQPQHF
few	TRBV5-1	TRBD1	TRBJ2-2	TGCGCCAGCAGCGCCGGGACAGCTGGGTCCGGGGAGCTGTTTTTT	CASSAGTAGSGELFF
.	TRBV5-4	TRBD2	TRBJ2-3	TGTGCCAGCAGCTTGTTGCGGGAGGGGAGTAGCTACACAGATACGCAGTATTTT	CASSLLREGSSYTDTQYF
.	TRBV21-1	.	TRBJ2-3	TGTGCCAGCAGCAAATGGCCCTGCGGGGGGACAGATACGCAGTATTTT	CASSKWPCGGTDTQYF
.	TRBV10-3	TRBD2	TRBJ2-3	TGTGCCATCAGAGGAACTAGCGGGAGAGAGGCAGATACGCAGTATTTT	CAIRGTSGREADTQYF
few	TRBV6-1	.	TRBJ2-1	TGTGCCAGCAGTGAATCTCGCGGGAACAATGAGCAGTTCTTC	CASSESRGNNEQFF
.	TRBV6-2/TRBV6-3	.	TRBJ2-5	TGTGCCAGCAGCCGGGTTGGATCCCAGTACTTC	CASSRVGSQYF
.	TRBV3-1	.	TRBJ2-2	TGTGCCAGCAGCCAAGATGCGACCCCCGGGGAGCTGTTTTTT	CASSQDATPGELFF
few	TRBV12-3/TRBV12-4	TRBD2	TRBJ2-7	TGTGCCAGCAGTTTCCTGGGACTAGCGGGGGGTGCACACGAGCAGTACTTC	CASSFLGLAGGAHEQYF
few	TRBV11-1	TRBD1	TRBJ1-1	TGTGCCAGCAGCCGGGACAGGGGGAACACTGAAGCTTTCTTT	CASSRDRGNTEAFF
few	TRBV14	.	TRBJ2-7	TGTGCCAGCAGCCAAGTCCCATGGGGCGAGCAGTACTTC	CASSQVPWGEQYF
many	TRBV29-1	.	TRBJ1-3	TGCAGCGTGGAGGGGGGTCTGGTTGGAAACACCATATATTTT	CSVEGGLVGNTIYF
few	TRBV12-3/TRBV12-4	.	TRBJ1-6	TGTGCCAGCAGTGATACACAGGGAAGCTCCTATAATTCACCCCTCCACTTT	CASSDTQGSSYNSPLHF
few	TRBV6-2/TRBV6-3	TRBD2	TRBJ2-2	TGTGCCAGCAGTTACGCGGGGGGGACCGGGGAGCTGTTTTTT	CASSYAGGTGELFF
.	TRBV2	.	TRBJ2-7	TGTGCCAGCAGTGAACCAGGGGTAAGGGACGAGCAGTACTTC	CASSEPGVRDEQYF
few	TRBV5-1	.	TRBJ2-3	TGCGCCAGCAGCTTGGGCGGAGATACGCAGTATTTT	CASSLGGDTQYF
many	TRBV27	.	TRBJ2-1	TGTGCCAGCAGCTCTCCGTCCAATGAGCAGTTCTTC	CASSSPSNEQFF
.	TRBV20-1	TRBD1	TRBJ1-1	TGCAGTGCTGGGACCCTAGGACAGGGAGGAACTGAAGCTTTCTTT	CSAGTLGQGGTEAFF
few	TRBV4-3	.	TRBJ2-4	TGCGCCAGCAGCCAAGGAGGCAGGGCCGAAGCCAAAAACATTCAGTACTTC	CASSQGGRAEAKNIQYF
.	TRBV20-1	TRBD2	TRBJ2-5	TGCAGTGCTAACTCGGGAGCGGGGGATATTCAAGAGACCCAGTACTTC	CSANSGAGDIQETQYF
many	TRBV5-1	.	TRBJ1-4	TGCGCCAGCAGCGCCTTTCAGGGACGGGTCGATGAAAAACTGTTTTTT	CASSAFQGRVDEKLFF
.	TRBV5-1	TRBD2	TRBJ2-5	TGCGCCACCCACTTAGCGGGGGGTCCCCAAGAGACCCAGTACTTC	CATHLAGGPQETQYF
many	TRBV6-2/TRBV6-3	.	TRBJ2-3	TGTGCCAGCAGTTACAATCCGGGACTCTCCAAGTTCCCGCAGTATTTT	CASSYNPGLSKFPQYF
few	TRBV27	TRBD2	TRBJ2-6	TGTGCCAGTTGGGGCCCGGGACTAGCGGGGACAGGGGCCAACGTCCTGACTTTC	CASWGPGLAGTGANVLTF
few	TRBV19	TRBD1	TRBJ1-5	TGTGCCAGTAGATCGCGACAGGGTGGGCCAAATCAGCCCCAGCATTTT	CASRSRQGGPNQPQHF
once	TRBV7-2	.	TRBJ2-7	TGTGCCAGCAGTCCAGGAGTGGGGTCCTCCTACGAGCAGTACTTC	CASSPGVGSSYEQYF
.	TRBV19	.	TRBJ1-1	TGTGCCAGTACCCTGGGGGTAGAAGCTTTCTTT	CASTLGVEAFF
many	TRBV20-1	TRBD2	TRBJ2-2	TGCAGTGCTCGCCGGGGGGACACCGGGGAGCTGTTTTTT	CSARRGDTGELFF
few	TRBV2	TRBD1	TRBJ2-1	TGTGCCAGCGCCCACCGGGACAGGGGTGATGGTGAGCAGTTCTTC	CASAHRDRGDGEQFF
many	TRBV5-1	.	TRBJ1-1	TGCGCCAGCAGCTCCGGACGGACAATGAACACTGAAGCTTTCTTT	CASSSGRTMNTEAFF
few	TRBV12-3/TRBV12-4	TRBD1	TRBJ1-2	TGTGCCAGCAGTTTCCCAGGGGGCGGCTATGGCTACACCTTC	CASSFPGGGYGYTF
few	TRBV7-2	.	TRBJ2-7	TGTGCCAGCAGCTTCGCCGCGGGGACCGAGCAGTACTTC	CASSFAAGTEQYF
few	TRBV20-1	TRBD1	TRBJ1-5	TGCAGTGCTAGACAACTACAGGGGGCGAATCAGCCCCAGCATTTT	CSARQLQGANQPQHF
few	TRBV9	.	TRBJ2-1	TGTGCCAGCTCCTCTCCAGGGGAGAATGAGCAGTTCTTC	CASSSPGENEQFF
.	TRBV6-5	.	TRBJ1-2	TGTGCCAGCAGCCAACAGGGAGTAAGCTACACCTTC	CASSQQGVSYTF